A selection of T cell receptor beta chains follows, all from one sample in a study of identical twins. TCRdb analysed the 5' RACE reads with MiXCR anew, one entry per CDR3 protein. The repertoire has 1.5 million to 2 million distinct CDR3 sequences, around a third of them found once; the top ten carry 0.25% to 0.3%. The sample was cord blood. All receptors come from a newborn girl in good health. Each CDR3 is given with its conserved first and last residue. Fields, in order: D gene, V gene, clone size, J gene, CDR3 protein, CDR3 DNA. The D gene is left open where the match is weak. A row's size may be missing; if present it is once, few, many or a size class.

d_call: TRBD2
v_call: TRBV20-1
clone_size: NA
j_call: TRBJ2-7
cdr3_aa: CSAGVPTSGRIYERYF
cdr3_nt: TGCAGTGCTGGGGTCCCCACTAGCGGGAGAATCTACGAGCGGTACTTC

d_call: TRBD2
v_call: TRBV20-1
clone_size: NA
j_call: TRBJ2-1
cdr3_aa: CSAGTSGRIYNEQFF
cdr3_nt: TGCAGTGCGGGGACTAGCGGGAGAATCTACAATGAGCAGTTCTTC

d_call: NA
v_call: TRBV30
clone_size: NA
j_call: TRBJ2-5
cdr3_aa: CAWSLSRTSKNPQETQYF
cdr3_nt: TGTGCCTGGAGTCTAAGCAGGACCTCAAAGAACCCCCAAGAGACCCAGTACTTC

d_call: TRBD2
v_call: TRBV29-1
clone_size: few
j_call: TRBJ2-1
cdr3_aa: CSVDPGRGGDEQFF
cdr3_nt: TGCAGCGTTGACCCCGGGAGGGGCGGGGATGAGCAGTTCTTC

d_call: TRBD2
v_call: TRBV20-1
clone_size: NA
j_call: TRBJ2-7
cdr3_aa: CSASTRLAGYF
cdr3_nt: TGCAGTGCTAGTACCCGACTAGCGGGGTACTTC

d_call: TRBD1
v_call: TRBV25-1
clone_size: few
j_call: TRBJ1-2
cdr3_aa: CASSEGDRGYYGYTF
cdr3_nt: TGTGCCAGCAGTGAGGGGGACAGGGGATACTATGGCTACACCTTC

d_call: TRBD2
v_call: TRBV6-2/TRBV6-3
clone_size: NA
j_call: TRBJ2-1
cdr3_aa: CASRYSGGSYNEQFF
cdr3_nt: TGTGCCAGCAGGTATAGCGGGGGGTCCTACAATGAGCAGTTCTTC

d_call: TRBD2
v_call: TRBV10-3
clone_size: NA
j_call: TRBJ2-7
cdr3_aa: CAISGLAVYYEQYF
cdr3_nt: TGTGCCATCAGTGGACTAGCGGTCTACTACGAGCAGTACTTC

d_call: TRBD1
v_call: TRBV6-5
clone_size: few
j_call: TRBJ2-7
cdr3_aa: CASSYLGQTGLSEQYF
cdr3_nt: TGTGCCAGCAGTTACTTGGGACAGACCGGCCTTAGCGAGCAGTACTTC

d_call: TRBD2
v_call: TRBV20-1
clone_size: few
j_call: TRBJ2-3
cdr3_aa: CSNPGLAETDTQYF
cdr3_nt: TGCAGTAACCCGGGACTAGCGGAGACAGATACGCAGTATTTT

d_call: TRBD1
v_call: TRBV6-6
clone_size: NA
j_call: TRBJ2-7
cdr3_aa: CAGNPYRGPLEEQYF
cdr3_nt: TGTGCCGGCAACCCCTACAGGGGGCCGCTTGAAGAGCAGTACTTC

d_call: NA
v_call: TRBV5-1
clone_size: few
j_call: TRBJ2-2
cdr3_aa: CASSLGEPREFWNTGELFF
cdr3_nt: TGCGCCAGCAGCTTGGGGGAGCCGAGGGAATTCTGGAACACCGGGGAGCTGTTTTTT

d_call: TRBD2
v_call: TRBV27
clone_size: few
j_call: TRBJ2-1
cdr3_aa: CASSWATSVLLHEQFF
cdr3_nt: TGTGCCAGCAGTTGGGCAACTAGCGTCCTCCTCCATGAGCAGTTCTTC

d_call: TRBD1
v_call: TRBV5-4
clone_size: few
j_call: TRBJ1-2
cdr3_aa: CASSSPGQAFYGYTF
cdr3_nt: TGTGCCAGCAGCTCACCGGGACAGGCCTTCTATGGCTACACCTTC

d_call: TRBD2
v_call: TRBV6-1
clone_size: NA
j_call: TRBJ2-4
cdr3_aa: CASSGPGGGTKNIQYF
cdr3_nt: TGTGCCAGCAGTGGTCCGGGGGGAGGGACCAAAAACATTCAGTACTTC

d_call: NA
v_call: TRBV7-7
clone_size: few
j_call: TRBJ1-6
cdr3_aa: CASSFSRYNSPLHF
cdr3_nt: TGTGCTAGCAGCTTTTCCCGTTATAATTCACCCCTCCACTTT

d_call: NA
v_call: TRBV6-5
clone_size: few
j_call: TRBJ1-1
cdr3_aa: CASSYSNRVGTEAFF
cdr3_nt: TGTGCCAGCAGTTACTCGAACAGGGTCGGGACTGAAGCTTTCTTT

d_call: NA
v_call: TRBV12-3/TRBV12-4
clone_size: many
j_call: TRBJ1-2
cdr3_aa: CASSFFRGAGYTF
cdr3_nt: TGTGCCAGCAGTTTTTTTAGGGGCGCCGGCTACACCTTC

d_call: NA
v_call: TRBV19
clone_size: few
j_call: TRBJ2-7
cdr3_aa: CASSIAPKATYEQYF
cdr3_nt: TGTGCCAGTAGTATAGCTCCTAAGGCCACCTACGAGCAGTACTTC

d_call: TRBD1
v_call: TRBV20-1
clone_size: NA
j_call: TRBJ1-6
cdr3_aa: CSAKGGPGNNSPLHF
cdr3_nt: TGCAGTGCAAAAGGGGGCCCCGGGAATAATTCACCCCTCCACTTT

d_call: TRBD1
v_call: TRBV2
clone_size: NA
j_call: TRBJ2-7
cdr3_aa: CASRTGDFYEQYF
cdr3_nt: TGTGCCAGCAGGACAGGGGATTTCTACGAGCAGTACTTC

d_call: NA
v_call: TRBV7-9
clone_size: NA
j_call: TRBJ2-3
cdr3_aa: CASWGGATDTQYF
cdr3_nt: TGTGCCAGCTGGGGGGGGGCCACAGATACGCAGTATTTT

d_call: NA
v_call: TRBV20-1
clone_size: few
j_call: TRBJ2-7
cdr3_aa: CSATSRQQQYF
cdr3_nt: TGCAGTGCTACCTCAAGACAGCAGCAGTACTTC

d_call: TRBD2
v_call: TRBV25-1
clone_size: NA
j_call: TRBJ2-1
cdr3_aa: CASSEYAGGHNEQFF
cdr3_nt: TGTGCCAGCAGTGAATACGCGGGAGGTCACAATGAGCAGTTCTTC

d_call: TRBD2
v_call: TRBV7-2
clone_size: NA
j_call: TRBJ2-4
cdr3_aa: CASSSKRDLGKNIQYF
cdr3_nt: TGTGCCAGCAGCTCTAAGCGGGACTTGGGCAAAAACATTCAGTACTTC

d_call: NA
v_call: TRBV3-1
clone_size: NA
j_call: TRBJ1-2
cdr3_aa: CASSPERLNYGYTF
cdr3_nt: TGTGCCAGCAGCCCCGAGAGACTTAACTATGGCTACACCTTC

d_call: TRBD1
v_call: TRBV30
clone_size: NA
j_call: TRBJ1-4
cdr3_aa: CAVRDRGRFGEKLFF
cdr3_nt: TGTGCCGTAAGGGACAGGGGGCGATTTGGTGAAAAACTGTTTTTT

d_call: TRBD2
v_call: TRBV20-1
clone_size: NA
j_call: TRBJ2-7
cdr3_aa: CSARRGSGRARDEQYF
cdr3_nt: TGCAGTGCTAGACGAGGTAGCGGGAGGGCCAGGGACGAGCAGTACTTC

d_call: TRBD1
v_call: TRBV20-1
clone_size: few
j_call: TRBJ2-7
cdr3_aa: CSSTGGLSYEQYF
cdr3_nt: TGCAGTTCGACAGGGGGCCTCTCCTACGAGCAGTACTTC

d_call: TRBD2
v_call: TRBV28
clone_size: few
j_call: TRBJ2-2
cdr3_aa: CASSSPSGNTGELFF
cdr3_nt: TGTGCCAGCAGTTCCCCTAGCGGGAACACCGGGGAGCTGTTTTTT

d_call: NA
v_call: TRBV21-1
clone_size: few
j_call: TRBJ2-4
cdr3_aa: CASTPGGIAKNIQYF
cdr3_nt: TGTGCCAGCACCCCGGGGGGGATTGCCAAAAACATTCAGTACTTC

d_call: NA
v_call: TRBV10-3
clone_size: few
j_call: TRBJ2-3
cdr3_aa: CAPRRWPQADTQYF
cdr3_nt: TGTGCCCCCCGTCGATGGCCACAGGCAGATACGCAGTATTTT

d_call: NA
v_call: TRBV11-2
clone_size: NA
j_call: TRBJ2-7
cdr3_aa: CASSLDLYFYYEQYF
cdr3_nt: TGTGCCAGCAGCTTAGATCTGTACTTCTATTACGAGCAGTACTTC

d_call: NA
v_call: TRBV4-1
clone_size: NA
j_call: TRBJ2-3
cdr3_aa: CASSQAISRDNTDTQYF
cdr3_nt: TGCGCCAGCAGCCAAGCTATTTCGCGGGACAACACAGATACGCAGTATTTT

d_call: NA
v_call: TRBV18
clone_size: NA
j_call: TRBJ1-1
cdr3_aa: CASSPRVAEAFF
cdr3_nt: TGTGCCAGCTCACCCAGGGTTGCCGAAGCTTTCTTT

d_call: TRBD2
v_call: TRBV10-3
clone_size: once
j_call: TRBJ2-3
cdr3_aa: CAISQEGLAGGTDTQYF
cdr3_nt: TGTGCCATCAGCCAGGAGGGTCTAGCGGGGGGCACAGATACGCAGTATTTT